The subject of this entry is one T cell receptor (beta chain). Its cognate antigen is unknown. The CDR3 extends over 13 amino acids. V shed 6 bases and J 9 bases; nucleotides not matched to a gene: 2. CDR1 and CDR2 from the germline V gene are LNHDA and SQIVND (reference sequence). TCRdb redid the calling of the PCR reads with MiXCR, one entry per CDR3 protein. The data hold about 640,000 distinct CDR3 sequences, with about 20% observed a single time. The data are from a study of molecular identifiers for immune sequencing clone quantification. Study-wide results and limits: In cases of identical TCR molecules sharing a barcode, highly expanded clone sizes could be underestimated.

The sample was naive CD8+ T cells from blood, with Jurkat cell RNA spiked in. Subset defined: FACS-sorted CD8+CD4-CCR7+CD45RA+ naive T cells. The chain carries TRBV19 and TRBJ2-1; 13 bases are a match to TRBD2. The receptor comes from a human donor in good health. Some libraries in this study had Jurkat cell RNA spiked in. CDR3 sequence: CASRGLAGAEQFF. As DNA, the CDR3 is TGTGCCAGTAGAGGACTAGCGGGAGCTGAGCAGTTCTTC.